Presented here are 8 T cell receptor beta chains from one specimen sequenced in a study of glioma-infiltrating T cells after dendritic cell vaccination. Libraries were prepared by immunoSEQ multiplex PCR; TCRdb keeps only in-frame clonotypes and omits some of them. The data hold 55,000 to 75,000 clones, with under 90% observed a single time. The specimen was blood, collected before dendritic cell vaccination. These TCRs come from a human donor with glioblastoma.

This clone was seen once. This chain links TRBV12-5 with TRBJ1-5; D ambiguous. Germline V CDR1 and CDR2: LGHNT, FRNRAP. V lost 7 bases, J lost 9 bases, and 13 bases lay in between. This CDR3 has 12 amino acids. Here the CDR3 reads CASAGVLWPQHF. DNA of the CDR3: TGTGCTAGTGCCGGAGTGCTCTGGCCCCAGCATTTT.

This clone has a handful of counts. The CDR3 DNA is TGTGCCAGCAGGAGGACAGGTGATAGCAATCAGCCCCAGCATTTT. Translation gives CASRRTGDSNQPQHF. This rearrangement joins TRBV6-1 to TRBJ1-5; 7 bases align to TRBD1. CDR3 length: 15 amino acids. V shed 6 bases and J 0 bases; nucleotides not matched to a gene: 5. Germline CDR1 and CDR2: MNHNS and SASEGT.

The chain is built from TRBV14 and TRBJ1-2, with D possibly matching TRBD1 (6 bases). Trimming took off 1 base at V and 4 bases at J, with 13 bases between the two ends. The CDR3 contains 15 residues. Germline V lookup: CDR1 SGHDN, CDR2 FVKESK. The CDR3 bases are TGTGCCAGCAGCCAAGGAGGACAGTTGGGCTATGGCTACACCTTC. Protein product: CASSQGGQLGYGYTF.

J is TRBJ1-1 and V is TRBV4-1; D might be TRBD1 (5 bases). The CDR3 consists of 14 residues. Trimming removed 0 bases at V and 5 bases at J, with 10 bases between. CDR1 and CDR2 (germline): MGHRA, YSYEKL. The CDR3 reads CASSQEARETEAFF. Here the CDR3 DNA reads TGCGCCAGCAGCCAAGAGGCCAGGGAAACTGAAGCTTTCTTT.

The genes are TRBV13 and TRBJ1-2; maybe TRBD1 (6 bases). Trimming removed 8 bases from V and 0 bases from J, with 13 bases in between. The CDR3 spans 14 residues. CDR1 PRHDT and CDR2 FYEKMQ come from the germline V gene (reference sequence). In DNA, the CDR3 is TGTGCCAGCCGATCCAGGGGAGCTAACTATGGCTACACCTTC. It encodes CASRSRGANYGYTF.

Written as DNA, the CDR3 is TGTGCCAGCAGCGTAGGAGATAACTATGGCTACACCTTC. It specifies CASSVGDNYGYTF. V gene TRBV9 combines with J gene TRBJ1-2; no reliable D call. CDR1 is SGDLS, CDR2 YYNGEE, per germline. The CDR3 has 13 amino acids. V was cut by 0 bases and J by 1 base, with 4 bases left in between.

The V gene is TRBV2, the J gene TRBJ2-1, with a tentative D call TRBD1 (5 bases). The germline V gene has CDR1 SNHLY and CDR2 FYNNEI. V lost 3 bases and J lost 10, with 16 bases in between. The CDR3 runs 14 residues. The CDR3 here is CASSDRVLYGEQFF. CDR3 DNA: TGTGCCAGCAGTGACAGGGTCCTTTATGGGGAGCAGTTCTTC.

The chain uses TRBV7-8 and TRBJ1-1; no clear D. The V gene's germline CDR1 is SGHVS and CDR2 FQNEAQ. This CDR3 is built from 14 residues. The germline V and J ends were trimmed by 5 bases and 3 bases, with 13 bases remaining between them. DNA for the CDR3: TGTGCCAGCAGCCATGAGGGATCGTACACTGAAGCTTTCTTT. It encodes CASSHEGSYTEAFF.